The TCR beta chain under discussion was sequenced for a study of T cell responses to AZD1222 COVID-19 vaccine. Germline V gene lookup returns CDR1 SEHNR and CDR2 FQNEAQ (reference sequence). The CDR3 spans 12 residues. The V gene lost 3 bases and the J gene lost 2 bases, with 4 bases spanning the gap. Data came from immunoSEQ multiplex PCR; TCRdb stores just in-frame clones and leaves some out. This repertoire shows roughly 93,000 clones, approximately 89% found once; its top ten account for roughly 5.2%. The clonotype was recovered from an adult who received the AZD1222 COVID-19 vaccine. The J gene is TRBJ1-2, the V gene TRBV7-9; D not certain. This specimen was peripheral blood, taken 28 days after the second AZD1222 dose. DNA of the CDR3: TGTGCCAGCAGCTTGGACAACTATGGCTACACCTTC. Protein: CASSLDNYGYTF.